This entry lists 8 T cell receptor beta chains sequenced from one sample in a study of glioma-infiltrating T cells after dendritic cell vaccination. The data were produced by immunoSEQ multiplex PCR, yet TCRdb's version contains in-frame clones alone and is incomplete. The repertoire holds tens of thousands of clones, with 80% to 85% as singletons. Specimen: blood, collected before dendritic cell vaccination. The receptors were sampled from a human donor with glioblastoma.

The gene calls are TRBV19 and TRBJ1-2; 7 bases are shared with TRBD1. V shed 10 bases, J shed 0 bases, and the junction held 11 bases outside the gene matches. The germline V gene has CDR1 LNHDA and CDR2 SQIVND (reference sequence). CDR3 length: 15 residues. CDR3 sequence reads: CATARDRSPNYGYTF. As DNA, the CDR3 is TGTGCCACCGCACGGGACAGATCGCCTAACTATGGCTACACCTTC.

This chain uses TRBV12-5 with TRBJ2-3; D unclear. V lost 0 bases and J 7 bases, leaving 17 bases between the germline ends. Germline lookup yields CDR1 LGHNT and CDR2 FRNRAP. This CDR3 comprises 16 residues. The CDR3 region has the DNA TGTGCTAGTGGTTTGGTACTGGGCACCTCCACGAATACGCAGTATTTT. This translates into CASGLVLGTSTNTQYF.

The chain combines TRBV27 with TRBJ1-5; perhaps TRBD1 as D (6 bases). Trimming stripped 6 bases from V and 3 bases from J, with 18 bases between. CDR1 and CDR2 from the germline V gene are MNHEY and SMNVEV (reference sequence). The CDR3 spans 16 residues. CDR3 region: CASSGSLTGVNQPQHF. The CDR3 coding sequence is TGTGCCAGCAGCGGCTCGCTGACAGGTGTCAATCAGCCCCAGCATTTT.

The rearrangement links TRBV18 to TRBJ1-5, with D unresolved. This CDR3 has 15 amino acids. Germline CDR1 KGHSH, CDR2 LQKENI. V was shortened by 2 bases and J by 0 bases, with 8 bases between the two germline ends. CDR3 in DNA: TGTGCCAGCTCACCAACACCGAATAGCAATCAGCCCCAGCATTTT. Its protein product is CASSPTPNSNQPQHF.

This clone has only a few counts. The chain uses TRBV6-1 and TRBJ2-7, with 9 bases that match TRBD1. This CDR3 has 13 amino acids. Trimming took 6 bases from V and 6 from J; bases not matched to a gene: 6. The germline V gene has CDR1 MNHNS and CDR2 SASEGT. In nucleotides, the CDR3 is TGTGCCAGCAGGTTGGGACAGGGCCTCGAGCAGTACTTC. Its protein product is CASRLGQGLEQYF.

The chain recombines TRBV5-1 with TRBJ2-5; the D gene is possibly TRBD2 (5 bases). The last part of the DNA fits TRBJ2-7 better; the J call may be wrong. Germline CDR1 SGHRS, CDR2 YFSETQ. The CDR3 runs 18 residues. CDR3: CASSLGHSIGVGNYEQYF. The CDR3 DNA reads as TGCGCCAGCAGCTTGGGCCACTCGATCGGGGTCGGGAACTACGAGCAGTACTTC.

The chain is built from TRBV5-1 and TRBJ1-6; a weak D match, TRBD1 (6 bases). CDR3 length equals 13 residues. V was trimmed by 4 bases and J by 8 bases, leaving 10 bases between them. The germline CDR1 and CDR2 sequences are SGHRS and YFSETQ. The CDR3 protein is CASSPRGDSPLHF. Here the CDR3 DNA reads TGCGCCAGCAGCCCCAGGGGTGATTCACCCCTCCACTTT.

This chain joins TRBV10-3 and TRBJ1-5; D perhaps matches TRBD1 (6 bases). Per germline, CDR1 ENHRY and CDR2 SYGVKD. The CDR3 loop spans 16 amino acids. V lost 0 bases and J 2 bases, leaving 11 bases between the germline ends. The chain's CDR3 is CAISESNRAGNQPQHF. Written as DNA, the CDR3 is TGTGCCATCAGTGAGTCTAACAGGGCGGGCAATCAGCCCCAGCATTTT.